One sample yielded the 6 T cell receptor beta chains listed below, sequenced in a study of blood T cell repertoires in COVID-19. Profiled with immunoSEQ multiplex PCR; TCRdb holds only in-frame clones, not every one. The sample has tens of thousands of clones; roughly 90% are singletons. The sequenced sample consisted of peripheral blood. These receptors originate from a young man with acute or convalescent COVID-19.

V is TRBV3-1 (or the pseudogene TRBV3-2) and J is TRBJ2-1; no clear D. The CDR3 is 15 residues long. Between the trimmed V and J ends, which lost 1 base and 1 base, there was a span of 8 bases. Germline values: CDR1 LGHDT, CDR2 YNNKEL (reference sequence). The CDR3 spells CASSQGRVSYNEQFF. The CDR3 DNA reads TGTGCCAGCAGCCAAGGACGGGTTTCCTACAATGAGCAGTTCTTC.

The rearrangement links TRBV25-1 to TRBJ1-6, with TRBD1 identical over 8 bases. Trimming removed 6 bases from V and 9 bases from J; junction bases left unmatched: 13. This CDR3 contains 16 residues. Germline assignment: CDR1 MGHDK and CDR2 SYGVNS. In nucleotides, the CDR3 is TGTGCCAGCAGAGGTGTGAGGACAGGGCGGAGTTCACCCCTCCACTTT. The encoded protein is CASRGVRTGRSSPLHF. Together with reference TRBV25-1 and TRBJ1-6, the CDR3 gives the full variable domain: EADIYQTPRYLVIGTGKKITLECSQTMGHDKMYWYQQDPGMELHLIHYSYGVNSTEKGDLSSESTVSRIRTEHFPLTLESARPSHTSQYLCASRGVRTGRSSPLHFGNGTRLTVT.

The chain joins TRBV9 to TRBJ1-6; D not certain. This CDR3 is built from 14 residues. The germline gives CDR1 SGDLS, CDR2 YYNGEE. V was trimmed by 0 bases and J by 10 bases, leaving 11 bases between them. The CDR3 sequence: CASSVDQRGSPLHF. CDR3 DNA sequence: TGTGCCAGCAGCGTAGACCAGCGTGGGTCACCCCTCCACTTT.

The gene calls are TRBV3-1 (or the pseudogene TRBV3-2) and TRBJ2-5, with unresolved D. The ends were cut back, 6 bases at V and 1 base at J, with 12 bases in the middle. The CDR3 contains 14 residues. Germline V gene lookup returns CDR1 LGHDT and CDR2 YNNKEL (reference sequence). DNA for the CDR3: TGTGCCAGCAGGTCCACCGGGTCCCAAGAGACCCAGTACTTC. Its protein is CASRSTGSQETQYF.

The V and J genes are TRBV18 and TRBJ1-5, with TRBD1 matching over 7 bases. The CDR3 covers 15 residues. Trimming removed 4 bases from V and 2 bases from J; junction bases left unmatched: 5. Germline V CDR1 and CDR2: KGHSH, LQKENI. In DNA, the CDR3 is TGTGCCAGCTCACAGAGCAGGGGGGGCAATCAGCCCCAGCATTTT. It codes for CASSQSRGGNQPQHF.

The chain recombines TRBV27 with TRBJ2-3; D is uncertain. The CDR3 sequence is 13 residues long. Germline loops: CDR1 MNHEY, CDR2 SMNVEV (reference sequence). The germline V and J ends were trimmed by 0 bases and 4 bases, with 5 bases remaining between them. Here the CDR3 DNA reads TGTGCCAGCAGTTTATCAGAGGCAGATACGCAGTATTTT. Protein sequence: CASSLSEADTQYF.